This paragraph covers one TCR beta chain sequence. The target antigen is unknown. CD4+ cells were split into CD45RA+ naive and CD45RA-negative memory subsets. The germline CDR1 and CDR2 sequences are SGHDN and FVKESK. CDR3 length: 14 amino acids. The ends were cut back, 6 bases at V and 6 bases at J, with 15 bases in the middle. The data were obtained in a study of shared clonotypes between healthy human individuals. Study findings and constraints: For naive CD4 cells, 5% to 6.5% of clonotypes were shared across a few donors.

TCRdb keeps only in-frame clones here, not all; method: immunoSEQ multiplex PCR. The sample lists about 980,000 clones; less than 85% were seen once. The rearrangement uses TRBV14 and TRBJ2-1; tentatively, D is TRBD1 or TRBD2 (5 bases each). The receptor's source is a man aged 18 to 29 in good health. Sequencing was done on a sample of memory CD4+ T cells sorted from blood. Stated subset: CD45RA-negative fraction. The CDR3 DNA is TGTGCCAGCAGGTATGGGACCTCACCCAATGAGCAGTTCTTC. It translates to CASRYGTSPNEQFF.